Below are 10 T cell receptor beta chains sequenced from a single sample in a study of blood T cell repertoires in COVID-19. Only in-frame clones appear in the TCRdb table, and some are missing; sequencing was by immunoSEQ multiplex PCR. Of about 340,000 clones listed, roughly 90% are singletons. The specimen sequenced was peripheral blood. These receptors were collected from a woman aged 55 to 70 with COVID-19, enrolled during active disease.

This clone was found once. The chain couples TRBV11-1 to TRBJ2-3; D gene unclear. The CDR3 runs 13 residues. V was cut by 1 base and J by 6 bases, with 8 bases left in between. Germline V gene lookup returns CDR1 SGHAT and CDR2 FQDESV (reference sequence). The CDR3 region is CASSLGQLDTQYF. DNA for the CDR3: TGTGCCAGCAGCTTAGGACAACTTGATACGCAGTATTTT.

The V call is TRBV7-8, the J call TRBJ1-2, with 7 bases aligning to TRBD1. Germline CDR1 is SGHVS and CDR2 is FQNEAQ. CDR3 size: 15 residues. Losses at the gene ends were 5 bases for V and 4 bases for J; bases not matched to a gene: 10. This CDR3 is CASSPRQGFSYGYTF. CDR3 sequence (DNA): TGTGCCAGCAGCCCGAGACAGGGATTCTCCTATGGCTACACCTTC.

V and J are TRBV9 and TRBJ1-2; D possibly corresponds to TRBD1 (6 bases). V was pared by 4 bases and J by 8 bases, with 30 bases between. Germline V CDR1 and CDR2: SGDLS, YYNGEE. This CDR3 is 18 amino acids long. The CDR3 coding sequence is TGTGCCAGCAGCATAACATACACCAGGGGACGGCCCCTAGGCGGCTACACCTTC. Protein sequence: CASSITYTRGRPLGGYTF. The variable domain in full, completed from reference TRBV9 and TRBJ1-2, reads DSGVTQTPKHLITATGQRVTLRCSPRSGDLSVYWYQQSLDQGLQFLIQYYNGEERAKGNILERFSAQQFPDLHSELNLSSLELGDSALYFCASSITYTRGRPLGGYTFGSGTRLTVV.

This chain links TRBV6-2 or TRBV6-3 with TRBJ2-3; TRBD2 matches at 7 bases. J lost 4 bases, V lost 5 bases, and 15 bases had no gene match. The CDR3 loop spans 17 amino acids. Germline CDR1 reads MNHEY; CDR2 reads SVGEGT. CDR3 sequence reads: CASSHRTGGLSADTQYF. The CDR3 DNA reads TGTGCCAGCAGTCATCGAACGGGGGGACTTTCCGCAGATACGCAGTATTTT.

This clone was detected once. This rearrangement joins TRBV3-1 (or the pseudogene TRBV3-2) to TRBJ1-4, with 8 bases lining up with TRBD1. Germline V gives CDR1 LGHDT, CDR2 YNNKEL (reference sequence). V was pared by 4 bases and J by 8 bases, with 3 bases of the junction left unmatched. This CDR3 is built from 13 residues. Written as DNA, the CDR3 is TGTGCCAGCAGCCCACGACAGGGGGAAAAACTGTTTTTT. As protein: CASSPRQGEKLFF.

This clone was detected once. The chain uses TRBV5-1 and TRBJ1-3, with D tentatively TRBD1 (5 bases). V was clipped by 3 bases and J by 7 bases, with 5 bases between them. This CDR3 contains 11 residues. Germline V gene lookup returns CDR1 SGHRS and CDR2 YFSETQ. The CDR3 spells CASSSGNTIYF. DNA for the CDR3: TGCGCCAGCAGCTCAGGGAACACCATATATTTT.

The chain uses TRBV5-1 and TRBJ1-2, with D tentatively TRBD1 (5 bases). The germline CDR1 and CDR2 sequences are SGHRS and YFSETQ. The germline V and J ends were trimmed by 0 bases and 3 bases, with 12 bases remaining between them. The CDR3 runs to 15 residues. CDR3: CASSLEGGADYGYTF. The CDR3 coding sequence is TGCGCCAGCAGCTTGGAAGGAGGGGCAGACTATGGCTACACCTTC. Supplemented by reference TRBV5-1 and TRBJ1-2, the full variable domain reads KAGVTQTPRYLIKTRGQQVTLSCSPISGHRSVSWYQQTPGQGLQFLFEYFSETQRNKGNFPGRFSGRQFSNSRSEMNVSTLELGDSALYLCASSLEGGADYGYTFGSGTRLTVV.

This rearrangement joins TRBV5-6 to TRBJ1-5, with 7 nucleotides matching TRBD1. The trim removed 3 bases at V and 10 bases at J, leaving 7 bases unmatched. This CDR3 has 13 amino acids. Germline V lookup: CDR1 SGHDT, CDR2 YYEEEE. The DNA for the CDR3 is TGTGCCAGCAGCTGGGGGGTAGGGGGCCCCCAGCATTTT. Translated: CASSWGVGGPQHF.

V gene TRBV6-1 combines with J gene TRBJ2-5; D may be TRBD1 (5 bases). This CDR3 has 12 amino acids. In germline, CDR1 is MNHNS, CDR2 SASEGT. The ends were cut back, 3 bases at V and 5 bases at J, with 7 bases in the middle. The CDR3 sequence is CASSDRVETQYF. The CDR3 coding sequence is TGTGCCAGCAGTGACAGGGTTGAGACCCAGTACTTC.

The chain has TRBV27 and TRBJ2-7; 11 nucleotides match TRBD1. With V trimmed by 6 bases and J by 7 bases, 14 bases remained unmatched. This CDR3 is built from 16 residues. Per the germline V gene, CDR1 is MNHEY and CDR2 is SMNVEV (reference sequence). DNA for the CDR3: TGTGCCAGCAGCCTTCTACCGGGACAGGGGGTGGGGGAGCAGTACTTC. Protein product: CASSLLPGQGVGEQYF.